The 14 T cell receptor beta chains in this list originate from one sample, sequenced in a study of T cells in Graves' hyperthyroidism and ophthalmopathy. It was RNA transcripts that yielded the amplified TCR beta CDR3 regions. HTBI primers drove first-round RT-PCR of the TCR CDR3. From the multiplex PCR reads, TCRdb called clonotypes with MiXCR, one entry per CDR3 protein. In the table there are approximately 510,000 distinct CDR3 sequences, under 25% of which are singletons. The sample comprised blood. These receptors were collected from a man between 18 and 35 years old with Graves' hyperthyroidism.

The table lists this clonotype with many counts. DNA of the CDR3: TGTGCCAGCAGCTTATGGGGACAGGGGGTTTACGAGCAGTACTTC. Translation: CASSLWGQGVYEQYF. This sequence joins TRBV11-3 and TRBJ2-7; 11 bases line up with TRBD1. The trim removed 2 bases at V and 4 bases at J, leaving 4 bases unmatched. This CDR3 spans 15 amino acids. CDR1 is SGHNT and CDR2 is YENEEA in the germline V gene.

In DNA form, the CDR3 reads TGTGCCAGCAGCACCGGGACTAGCGGGAACGAGCAGTACTTC. Translated, it gives CASSTGTSGNEQYF. The chain recombines TRBV12-3 or TRBV12-4 with TRBJ2-7; the match to TRBD2 covers 13 bases. This CDR3 contains 14 residues. V lost 6 bases, J lost 5 bases, and 4 bases stayed unmatched.

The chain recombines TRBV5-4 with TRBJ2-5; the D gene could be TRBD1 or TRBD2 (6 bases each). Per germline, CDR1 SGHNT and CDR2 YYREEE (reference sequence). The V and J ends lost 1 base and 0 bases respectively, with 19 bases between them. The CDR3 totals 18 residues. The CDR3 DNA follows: TGTGCCAGCAGCTTGAGTCTTTGGGGGGCTCCGTACCAAGAGACCCAGTACTTC. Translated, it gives CASSLSLWGAPYQETQYF.

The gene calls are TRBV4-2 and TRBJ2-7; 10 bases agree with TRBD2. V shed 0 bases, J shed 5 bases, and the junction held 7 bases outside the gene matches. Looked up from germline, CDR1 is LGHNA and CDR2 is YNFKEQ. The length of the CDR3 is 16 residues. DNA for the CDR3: TGTGCCAGCAGCCAAGATCCCCTAGCGGGAGATCACGAGCAGTACTTC. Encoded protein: CASSQDPLAGDHEQYF.

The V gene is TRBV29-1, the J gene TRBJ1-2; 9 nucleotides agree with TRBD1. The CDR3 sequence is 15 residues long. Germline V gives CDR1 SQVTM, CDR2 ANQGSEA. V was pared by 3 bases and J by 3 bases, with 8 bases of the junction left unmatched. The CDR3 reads CSVDVYRTGDYGYTF. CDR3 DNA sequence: TGCAGCGTTGACGTTTACAGGACAGGGGACTATGGCTACACCTTC.

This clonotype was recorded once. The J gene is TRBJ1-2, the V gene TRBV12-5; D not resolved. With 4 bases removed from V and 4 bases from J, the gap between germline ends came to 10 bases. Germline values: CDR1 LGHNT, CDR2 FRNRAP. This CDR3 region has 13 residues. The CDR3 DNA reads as TGTGCTAGTGGTTCGGCAGCCCTCTATGGCTACACCTTC. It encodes CASGSAALYGYTF.

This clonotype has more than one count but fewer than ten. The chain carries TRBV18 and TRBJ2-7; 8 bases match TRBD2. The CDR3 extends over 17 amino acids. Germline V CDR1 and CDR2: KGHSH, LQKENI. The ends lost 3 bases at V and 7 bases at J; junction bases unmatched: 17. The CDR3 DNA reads TGTGCCAGCTCACCCGGGGCGGGAGGAGCCCTCGGGTATGAGCAGTACTTC. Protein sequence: CASSPGAGGALGYEQYF.

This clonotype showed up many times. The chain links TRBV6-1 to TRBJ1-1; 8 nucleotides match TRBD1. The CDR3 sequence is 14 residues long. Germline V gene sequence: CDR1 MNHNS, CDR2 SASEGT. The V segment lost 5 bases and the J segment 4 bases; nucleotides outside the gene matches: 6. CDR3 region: CASSQTGGGTEAFF. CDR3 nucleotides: TGTGCCAGCAGTCAAACAGGGGGTGGCACTGAAGCTTTCTTT.

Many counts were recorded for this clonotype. The CDR3 DNA is TGTGCCAGCAGTTTATTTAGGGGGATGAACTATGGCTACACCTTC. As protein: CASSLFRGMNYGYTF. The genes are TRBV28 and TRBJ1-2, with D tentatively TRBD1 (6 bases). Deletions cut 1 base from V and 2 bases from J, with 11 bases between. Germline V gives CDR1 MDHEN, CDR2 SYDVKM. This CDR3 spans 15 amino acids.

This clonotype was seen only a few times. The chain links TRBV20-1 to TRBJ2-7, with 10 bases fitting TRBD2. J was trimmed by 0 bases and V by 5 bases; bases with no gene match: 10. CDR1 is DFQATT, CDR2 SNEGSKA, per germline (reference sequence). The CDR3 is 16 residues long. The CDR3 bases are TGCAGTGCTCCTATAGCGGGGGGATACAGCTCCTACGAGCAGTACTTC. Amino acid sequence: CSAPIAGGYSSYEQYF.

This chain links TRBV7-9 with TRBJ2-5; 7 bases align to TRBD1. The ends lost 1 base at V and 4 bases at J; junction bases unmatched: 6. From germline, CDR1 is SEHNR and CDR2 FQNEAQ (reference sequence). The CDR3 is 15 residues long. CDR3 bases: TGTGCCAGCAGCTTAGGAGGCACAGGGGTAGAGACCCAGTACTTC. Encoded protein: CASSLGGTGVETQYF. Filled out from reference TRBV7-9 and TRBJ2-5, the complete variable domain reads DTGVSQNPRHKITKRGQNVTFRCDPISEHNRLYWYRQTLGQGPEFLTYFQNEAQLEKSRLLSDRFSAERPKGSFSTLEIQRTEQGDSAMYLCASSLGGTGVETQYFGPGTRLLVL.

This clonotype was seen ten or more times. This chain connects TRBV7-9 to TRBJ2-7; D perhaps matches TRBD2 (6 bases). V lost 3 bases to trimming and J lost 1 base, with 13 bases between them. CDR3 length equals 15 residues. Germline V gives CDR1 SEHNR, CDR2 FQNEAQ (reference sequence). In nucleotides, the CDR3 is TGTGCCAGCAGCTTGGGGGGTGTCCCGTCCTACGAGCAGTACTTC. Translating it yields CASSLGGVPSYEQYF.

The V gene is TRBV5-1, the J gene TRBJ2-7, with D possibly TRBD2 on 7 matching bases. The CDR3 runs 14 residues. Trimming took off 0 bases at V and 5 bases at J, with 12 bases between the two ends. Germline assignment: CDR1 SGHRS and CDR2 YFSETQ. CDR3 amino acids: CASSLAEGGDEQYF. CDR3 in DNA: TGCGCCAGCAGCTTGGCCGAAGGGGGGGACGAGCAGTACTTC.

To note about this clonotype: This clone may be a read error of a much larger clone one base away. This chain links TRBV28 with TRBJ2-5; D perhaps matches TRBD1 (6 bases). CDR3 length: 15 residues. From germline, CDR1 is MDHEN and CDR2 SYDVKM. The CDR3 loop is CASSLRAGVGETKYF. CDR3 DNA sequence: TGTGCCAGCAGTTTACGGGCAGGGGTTGGTGAGACCAAGTACTTC.